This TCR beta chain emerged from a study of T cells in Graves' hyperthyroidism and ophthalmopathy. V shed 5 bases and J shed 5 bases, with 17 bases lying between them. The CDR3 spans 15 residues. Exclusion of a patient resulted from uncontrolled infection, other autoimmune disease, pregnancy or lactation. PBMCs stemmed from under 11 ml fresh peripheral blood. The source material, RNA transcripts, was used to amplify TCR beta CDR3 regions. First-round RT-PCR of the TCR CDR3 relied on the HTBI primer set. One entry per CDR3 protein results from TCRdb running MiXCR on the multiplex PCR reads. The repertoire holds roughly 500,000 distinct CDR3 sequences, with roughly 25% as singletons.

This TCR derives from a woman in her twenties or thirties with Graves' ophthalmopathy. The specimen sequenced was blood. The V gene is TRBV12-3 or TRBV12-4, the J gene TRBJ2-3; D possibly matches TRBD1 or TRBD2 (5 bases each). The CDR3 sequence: CASSGARAVQDTQYF. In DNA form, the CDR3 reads TGTGCCAGCAGTGGGGCGAGGGCTGTCCAAGATACGCAGTATTTT.